The T cell receptor (beta chain) described here comes from a study of cytomegalovirus exposure and HLA in healthy donors. General observations from the study: In a later analysis, a genetic analysis reported fewer productive-TCR N-insertions in an Asian-associated ancestry cluster than the cohort average. Reported performance of the classifier showed diagnosis of cytomegalovirus status with high specificity and sensitivity.

On this clone: The target antigen is unknown.

This CDR3 contains 14 residues. After removal of 8 bases from V and 6 bases from J, the junction contained 14 bases not matched to a gene. The germline CDR1 and CDR2 sequences are SQVTM and ANQGSEA. PCR involved 60 Vbeta and 13 Jbeta primers. Sequencing used immunoSEQ multiplex PCR; TCRdb keeps in-frame clones, though not all of them. The sample has around 160,000 clones; roughly 71% are singletons. J is TRBJ2-3 and V is TRBV29-1, with TRBD1 identical over 7 bases. This clonotype originated in a male donor in good health and CMV-seropositive. Sequenced input: PBMCs. CDR3 nucleotide sequence: TGCAGCTCCGAAACCGGGACAGAAGGGGATACGCAGTATTTT. Protein sequence: CSSETGTEGDTQYF.